Below, one TCR beta chain is given with its context. Its antigen remains unidentified. In the PCR, 60 Vbeta and 13 Jbeta primers were used. The repertoire was sequenced with immunoSEQ multiplex PCR; TCRdb's copy has only in-frame clones and lacks some. This table holds 220,000 or so clones, around four fifths found once. V shed 5 bases and J shed 4 bases, with 9 bases lying between them. The CDR3 loop spans 12 amino acids. The V gene's germline CDR1 is MNHEY and CDR2 SVGAGI. The data stem from a study of cytomegalovirus exposure and HLA in healthy donors. Study information: Samples from HLA-typed donors yielded about 85 million unique TCRs in an early data release. The study's findings and limits: A later analysis linked around 17,000 TCR beta sequences to HLA alleles at 0.05 false discovery rate. A missense DCLRE1C variant was associated with V- and J-gene trimming of TCR beta chains in a later analysis, and an independent cohort replicated the association.

The rearrangement links TRBV6-5 to TRBJ2-7; a possible D gene is TRBD2 (5 bases). The sample taken for sequencing was PBMCs. The origin of this receptor is a male donor in good health and CMV-seronegative. In DNA, the CDR3 is TGTGCCAGCAGTAGAGGGTTTTACGAGCAGTACTTC. Protein: CASSRGFYEQYF.